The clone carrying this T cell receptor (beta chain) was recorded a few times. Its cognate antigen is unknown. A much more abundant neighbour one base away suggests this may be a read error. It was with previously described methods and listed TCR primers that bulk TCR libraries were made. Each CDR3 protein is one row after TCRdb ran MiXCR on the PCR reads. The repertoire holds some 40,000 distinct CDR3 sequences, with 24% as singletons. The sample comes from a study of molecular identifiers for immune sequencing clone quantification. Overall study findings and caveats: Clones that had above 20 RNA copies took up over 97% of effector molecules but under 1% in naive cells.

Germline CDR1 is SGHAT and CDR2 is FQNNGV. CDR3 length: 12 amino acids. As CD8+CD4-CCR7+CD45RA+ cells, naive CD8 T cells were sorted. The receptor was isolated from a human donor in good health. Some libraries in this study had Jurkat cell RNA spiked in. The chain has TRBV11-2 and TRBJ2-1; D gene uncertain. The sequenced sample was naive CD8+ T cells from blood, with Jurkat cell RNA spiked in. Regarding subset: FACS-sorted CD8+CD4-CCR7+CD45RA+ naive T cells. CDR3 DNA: TGTGCCAGCAGCTCCGAAACCGGTGAGCAGTCCTTC. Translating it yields CASSSETGEQSF. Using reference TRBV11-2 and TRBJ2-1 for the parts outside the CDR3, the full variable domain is EAGVAQSPRYKIIEKRQSVAFWCNPISGHATLYWYQQILGQGPKLLIQFQNNGVVDDSQLPKDRFSAERLKGVDSTLKIQPAKLEDSAVYLCASSSETGEQSFGPGTRLTVL.